Below, 16 T cell receptor beta chains from the same sample are listed, as sequenced in a study of T cell responses to AZD1222 COVID-19 vaccine. Data came from immunoSEQ multiplex PCR; TCRdb stores just in-frame clones and leaves some out. The repertoire has roughly 100,000 clones, roughly 87% of them found once; the top ten carry about two fifths. Sequencing was performed on peripheral blood, taken 28 days after the second AZD1222 dose. Every receptor here comes from an adult who received the AZD1222 COVID-19 vaccine.

The chain recombines TRBV14 with TRBJ2-5; 7 bases are shared with TRBD2. Per the germline V gene, CDR1 is SGHDN and CDR2 is FVKESK. This CDR3 has 14 residues. Trimming removed 4 bases from V and 5 bases from J; junction bases left unmatched: 7. CDR3 bases: TGTGCCAGCAGCCCCCTGGGGAGGGATGAGACCCAGTACTTC. The encoded protein is CASSPLGRDETQYF.

J is TRBJ1-2 and V is TRBV30; TRBD1 is a possible D gene (6 bases). Per germline, CDR1 GTSNPN and CDR2 SVGIG (reference sequence). The CDR3 length is 11 residues. V dropped 4 bases and J dropped 7 bases, with 10 bases sitting between them. This chain's CDR3 is CAWNMGAGYTF. CDR3 bases: TGTGCCTGGAACATGGGGGCTGGCTACACCTTC.

The rearrangement uses TRBV14 and TRBJ2-1; no firm D call. Trimming stripped 3 bases from V and 4 bases from J, with 13 bases between. This CDR3 spans 15 amino acids. Looked up from germline, CDR1 is SGHDN and CDR2 is FVKESK. CDR3 loop: CASSQQVALYNEQFF. The CDR3 DNA follows: TGTGCCAGCAGCCAGCAGGTAGCCTTATACAATGAGCAGTTCTTC. Full variable domain (missing parts from reference TRBV14 and TRBJ2-1): EAGVTQFPSHSVIEKGQTVTLRCDPISGHDNLYWYRRVMGKEIKFLLHFVKESKQDESGMPNNRFLAERTGGTYSTLKVQPAELEDSGVYFCASSQQVALYNEQFFGPGTRLTVL.

The chain recombines TRBV9 with TRBJ1-4; tentatively, D is TRBD1 (6 bases). The germline V gene has CDR1 SGDLS and CDR2 YYNGEE. Trimming took off 4 bases at V and 3 bases at J, with 16 bases between the two ends. The CDR3 runs to 16 residues. Written as DNA, the CDR3 is TGTGCCAGCAGCTCTGGACAGTCTGGGCCTAATGAAAAACTGTTTTTT. It is translated as CASSSGQSGPNEKLFF.

Only one count was recorded for this clone. The rearrangement joins TRBV19 to TRBJ2-3, with TRBD2 identical over 10 bases. CDR3 length: 17 residues. Trimming removed 4 bases from V and 2 bases from J; junction bases left unmatched: 9. Per the germline V gene, CDR1 is LNHDA and CDR2 is SQIVND (reference sequence). Written as DNA, the CDR3 is TGTGCCAGTAGTAGAACCTCCACTAGCGGGAACACAGATACGCAGTATTTT. Translation gives CASSRTSTSGNTDTQYF.

The chain recombines TRBV10-3 with TRBJ1-1; 9 positions agree with TRBD1. From germline, CDR1 is ENHRY and CDR2 SYGVKD. This CDR3 contains 14 residues. Trimming at V came to 10 bases and at J to 4 bases, leaving 10 bases not matched to a gene. DNA for the CDR3: TGTGCCACCAAGGATACAGGGGGCACCACTGAAGCTTTCTTT. It codes for CATKDTGGTTEAFF.

This chain links TRBV7-9 with TRBJ1-1, with no clear D. The CDR3 contains 12 residues. Between the trimmed V and J ends, which lost 5 bases and 6 bases, there was a span of 10 bases. The germline gives CDR1 SEHNR, CDR2 FQNEAQ (reference sequence). The CDR3 loop reads CASSPRSAEAFF. CDR3 in DNA: TGTGCCAGCAGCCCGAGATCGGCTGAAGCTTTCTTT.

The chain uses TRBV11-3 and TRBJ2-1; 9 bases map to TRBD2. The ends lost 1 base at V and 6 bases at J; junction bases unmatched: 4. CDR1 and CDR2 (germline): SGHNT, YENEEA. There are 15 residues in the CDR3. As DNA, the CDR3 is TGTGCCAGCAGCTTAGGTAGCGGGAGTGGCAATGAGCAGTTCTTC. Its protein product is CASSLGSGSGNEQFF.

The chain carries TRBV5-5 and TRBJ1-2; D might be TRBD1 (6 bases). Germline assignment: CDR1 SGHKS and CDR2 YYEKEE (reference sequence). The CDR3 has 13 amino acids. V lost 2 bases and J 5 bases, leaving 10 bases between the germline ends. In DNA, the CDR3 is TGTGCCAGCAGCTTAGGGGGGGCATATGGCTACACCTTC. Its translation: CASSLGGAYGYTF.

This chain joins TRBV2 and TRBJ1-1, with a weak D call TRBD1 (5 bases). V was cut by 5 bases and J by 3 bases, with 10 bases left in between. The germline V gene encodes CDR1 SNHLY and CDR2 FYNNEI. There are 13 residues in the CDR3. The CDR3 DNA sequence: TGTGCCAGCAGTCCTGACAGATACACTGAAGCTTTCTTT. It specifies CASSPDRYTEAFF.

The rearrangement joins TRBV5-4 to TRBJ2-1; the match to TRBD2 covers 8 bases. The CDR3 runs to 16 residues. The J segment lost 5 bases and the V segment lost 0 bases, leaving 7 bases of the junction unmatched. CDR1 and CDR2 from the germline V gene are SGHNT and YYREEE (reference sequence). For the CDR3, the DNA is TGTGCCAGCAGCTTGGAGGAGCGGGGGATTGACAATGAGCAGTTCTTC. It translates to CASSLEERGIDNEQFF.

This rearrangement joins TRBV27 to TRBJ1-2; 7 bases agree with TRBD1. Germline trimming cut 5 bases from V and 4 bases from J; bases unmatched to any gene: 7. The germline CDR1 and CDR2 sequences are MNHEY and SMNVEV (reference sequence). The CDR3 runs 14 residues. This chain's CDR3 is CASSPGQAVYGYTF. Here the CDR3 DNA reads TGTGCCAGCAGTCCCGGACAGGCTGTCTATGGCTACACCTTC.

This clone was recorded only once. The genes are TRBV6-1 and TRBJ1-5; no clear D gene. The CDR3 has 14 amino acids. Per germline, CDR1 MNHNS and CDR2 SASEGT. V was cut by 0 bases and J by 7 bases, with 10 bases left in between. The CDR3 loop reads CASSEAGFGQPQHF. The CDR3 DNA reads TGTGCCAGCAGTGAAGCAGGGTTTGGGCAGCCCCAGCATTTT.

In its sample, this clone was seen a few times. One junction end disagrees with the germline gene, perhaps due to a read error. This chain connects TRBV7-2 to TRBJ1-5; possibly TRBD1 for D (6 bases). CDR3 size: 15 residues. CDR1 and CDR2 (germline): SGHTA, FQGNSA. CDR3 DNA: TGTGCCAGCAGCCTAGCCGAGGGGGTAAGGCAGCCCCAGCATTTT. This gives the protein CASSLAEGVRQPQHF.

V usage is TRBV6-4 and J usage is TRBJ1-2, with a tentative D call TRBD1 (6 bases). Germline V CDR1 and CDR2: MRHNA, SNTAGT. The V end lost 5 bases, the J end lost 6 bases, and 13 bases lay between the germline ends. The CDR3 has 13 residues. CDR3 coding DNA: TGTGCCAGCAGTCCCTCGGGGGGCCATGGCTACACCTTC. It is translated as CASSPSGGHGYTF.

CDR3 amino acids: CASRHGLRRQNTGELFF. The CDR3 nucleotides read TGTGCCAGCAGACACGGACTCCGGAGGCAGAACACCGGGGAGCTGTTTTTT. The chain joins TRBV7-8 to TRBJ2-2; maybe TRBD2 (5 bases). The CDR3 runs to 17 residues. Between the trimmed V and J ends, which lost 6 bases and 1 base, there was a span of 18 bases. Germline V lookup: CDR1 SGHVS, CDR2 FQNEAQ.